Presented here are 27 T cell receptor beta chains from one specimen sequenced in a study of T cell repertoires in cytomegalovirus infection. Using its own MiXCR run on the reads, TCRdb lists one record per CDR3 protein. Seen here are around 130,000 distinct CDR3 sequences, 7% to 10% observed once, and the top ten hold about 9.5%. Sequenced material: PBMCs. Receptors were obtained from a human donor in good health (CMV status not recorded). Some clones in this sample may be carry-over from other donors' samples.

This clonotype was seen a few times. The chain has TRBV5-1 and TRBJ2-1; no clear D gene. The CDR3 covers 15 residues. Germline V gives CDR1 SGHRS, CDR2 YFSETQ. V shed 1 base and J shed 4 bases, with 12 bases lying between them. CDR3 protein: CASSLYVVGYNEQFF. Written as DNA, the CDR3 is TGCGCCAGCAGCTTGTACGTGGTCGGTTACAATGAGCAGTTCTTC.

At least ten counts were recorded for this clonotype. The V and J genes are TRBV7-2 and TRBJ1-2; perhaps TRBD1 as D (5 bases). This CDR3 has 14 amino acids. Trimming removed 4 bases from V and 7 bases from J, with 16 bases in between. Germline V gives CDR1 SGHTA, CDR2 FQGNSA. CDR3 residues: CASSSYQGYSGYTF. The CDR3, as DNA: TGTGCCAGCAGCTCATACCAGGGATATAGTGGCTACACCTTC.

In this sample, this clonotype turned up many times. The chain has TRBV7-2 and TRBJ2-5, with 10 bases fitting TRBD2. The CDR3 sequence is 17 residues long. With V trimmed by 0 bases and J by 5 bases, 9 bases remained unmatched. Germline V gene lookup returns CDR1 SGHTA and CDR2 FQGNSA. The CDR3: CASSLAGSGGARETQYF. CDR3 bases: TGTGCCAGCAGCTTAGCGGGGAGCGGGGGGGCCCGGGAGACCCAGTACTTC.

This clonotype has only a few counts. This chain connects TRBV2 to TRBJ2-2; TRBD1 aligns across 11 bases. Trimming removed 6 bases from V and 5 bases from J; junction bases left unmatched: 8. In germline, CDR1 is SNHLY, CDR2 FYNNEI. The CDR3 covers 16 residues. For the CDR3, the DNA is TGTGCCAGCAGGGCGGACAGGGGGCGGTTGACCGGGGAGCTGTTTTTT. This translates into CASRADRGRLTGELFF.

This clonotype was detected a few times. The chain combines TRBV20-1 with TRBJ1-3; D possibly corresponds to TRBD1 (5 bases). The CDR3 covers 15 residues. Germline loops: CDR1 DFQATT, CDR2 SNEGSKA (reference sequence). The V gene lost 3 bases and the J gene lost 1 base, with 13 bases spanning the gap. The CDR3 sequence: CSARRGAESGNTIYF. The CDR3 coding sequence is TGCAGTGCTAGGAGGGGCGCAGAGTCTGGAAACACCATATATTTT.

This clonotype was recorded at least ten times. This chain connects TRBV19 to TRBJ2-1; weak D call: TRBD1 (5 bases). Trimming removed 6 bases from V and 9 bases from J, with 15 bases in between. CDR1 is LNHDA and CDR2 is SQIVND in the germline V gene (reference sequence). The CDR3 is 13 amino acids. The CDR3 bases are TGTGCCAGTAGCAACCAGGGATTTGGTGAGCAGTTCTTC. Amino acids: CASSNQGFGEQFF.

This clonotype was found a few times. The chain uses TRBV20-1 and TRBJ2-3; possible D gene TRBD2, 7 bases. Germline V gives CDR1 DFQATT, CDR2 SNEGSKA (reference sequence). V gave up 3 bases and J gave up 4 bases, with 11 bases separating them. CDR3 length: 13 amino acids. The CDR3 is CSARRGGADTQYF. Here the CDR3 DNA reads TGCAGTGCTAGGAGGGGGGGGGCAGATACGCAGTATTTT.

At least ten counts were recorded for this clonotype. This chain joins TRBV7-9 and TRBJ2-1; the D is unclear. Germline loops: CDR1 SEHNR, CDR2 FQNEAQ (reference sequence). V lost 5 bases, J lost 5 bases, and 13 bases lay in between. The CDR3 is 14 residues long. The CDR3 sequence: CASSRTGRHNEQFF. Here the CDR3 DNA reads TGTGCCAGCAGCCGTACCGGCAGACACAATGAGCAGTTCTTC.

This clonotype came up a few times. The genes are TRBV5-1 and TRBJ2-2; the match to TRBD2 covers 13 bases. CDR1 and CDR2 (germline): SGHRS, YFSETQ. J was trimmed by 3 bases and V by 4 bases; bases with no gene match: 0. This CDR3 spans 15 amino acids. The CDR3 DNA reads TGCGCCAGCAGCGGACTAGCGGGGGACACCGGGGAGCTGTTTTTT. Protein product: CASSGLAGDTGELFF.

This clonotype was counted at least ten times. The rearrangement uses TRBV7-9 and TRBJ2-1, with 7 nucleotides matching TRBD2. The CDR3 runs to 16 residues. V dropped 2 bases and J dropped 1; count of bases not matched to a gene: 5. The germline gives CDR1 SEHNR, CDR2 FQNEAQ (reference sequence). The chain's CDR3 is CASSLLSAGSYNEQFF. CDR3 in DNA: TGTGCCAGCAGCTTATTGTCAGCGGGGTCCTACAATGAGCAGTTCTTC.

This clonotype appeared many times. This chain uses TRBV19 with TRBJ1-5; the D gene is possibly TRBD1 (6 bases). Germline CDR1 LNHDA, CDR2 SQIVND (reference sequence). The CDR3 is 14 amino acids. The ends were cut back, 3 bases at V and 5 bases at J, with 11 bases in the middle. The CDR3 spells CASSMRGYHQPQHF. CDR3 nucleotides: TGTGCCAGTAGTATGAGGGGGTATCATCAGCCCCAGCATTTT.

To note about this clonotype: At one end the junction does not follow the germline gene, possibly because of a read error. This chain connects TRBV3-1 to TRBJ2-1; 10 bases match TRBD1. CDR1 and CDR2 (germline): LGHDT, YNNKEL (reference sequence). The CDR3 consists of 14 residues. DNA for the CDR3: TGTGCCGGCAGCCTTTCGGGACAGGGGAAAGAGCAGTTCTTC. This encodes CAGSLSGQGKEQFF.

This clonotype was seen at least ten times. The chain combines TRBV7-2 with TRBJ2-3; 8 nucleotides align to TRBD1. The germline V gene has CDR1 SGHTA and CDR2 FQGNSA. J was trimmed by 2 bases and V by 1 base; bases with no gene match: 2. The CDR3 extends over 15 amino acids. As DNA, the CDR3 is TGTGCCAGCAGCTTAGGGACAGGGCCCACAGATACGCAGTATTTT. Its protein product is CASSLGTGPTDTQYF.

The chain couples TRBV19 to TRBJ2-1; no clear D. Trimming removed 5 bases at V and 8 bases at J, with 13 bases between. Per germline, CDR1 LNHDA and CDR2 SQIVND (reference sequence). The CDR3 contains 13 residues. The CDR3 spells CASSVTGTDEQFF. As DNA, the CDR3 is TGTGCCAGTAGTGTTACTGGTACGGATGAGCAGTTCTTC.

Ten or more counts support this clonotype. The gene calls are TRBV7-2 and TRBJ2-3; no clear D. Looked up from germline, CDR1 is SGHTA and CDR2 is FQGNSA. Trimming shortened V by 2 bases and J by 4 bases, and 10 bases separated the two germline ends. The CDR3 runs 14 residues. The CDR3: CASSLPLPPDTQYF. Here the CDR3 DNA reads TGTGCCAGCAGCTTACCCCTCCCCCCAGATACGCAGTATTTT.

Many counts were recorded for this clonotype. The J gene is TRBJ2-3, the V gene TRBV10-3; D unclear. This CDR3 has 14 amino acids. Germline V CDR1 and CDR2: ENHRY, SYGVKD. The V and J ends lost 0 bases and 6 bases respectively, with 10 bases between them. For the CDR3, the DNA is TGTGCCATCAGTGAGTCGACCCCGCTGGATACGCAGTATTTT. Protein sequence: CAISESTPLDTQYF.

On this clonotype: This may stem from a read error, because a much larger clone lies one nucleotide away. V is TRBV10-3 and J is TRBJ1-2, with D unclear. The CDR3 runs to 12 residues. Deletions cut 2 bases from V and 8 bases from J, with 9 bases between. Germline CDR1 is ENHRY and CDR2 is SYGVKD. The CDR3 DNA follows: TGTGCCATCAGTGAGGGGCTGTCGGGCTACACCTTC. Its protein product is CAISEGLSGYTF.

This clonotype has just a few counts. V and J are TRBV20-1 and TRBJ2-7; D is perhaps TRBD1 (6 bases). Trimming cost V 3 bases and J 4 bases, with 13 bases left between them. Germline loops: CDR1 DFQATT, CDR2 SNEGSKA (reference sequence). The CDR3 extends over 13 amino acids. CDR3: CSASFQGGYEQYF. For the CDR3, the DNA is TGCAGTGCTAGCTTTCAAGGGGGATACGAGCAGTACTTC.

At least ten counts were recorded for this clonotype. The gene calls are TRBV12-3 or TRBV12-4 and TRBJ1-1; a possible D gene is TRBD1 (5 bases). Trimming pared 2 bases from V and 6 bases from J, leaving 16 bases between. The CDR3 runs 15 residues. The CDR3 sequence: CASSLWGPRDSEAFF. The DNA for the CDR3 is TGTGCCAGCAGTTTATGGGGACCCAGAGACTCTGAAGCTTTCTTT.

The CDR3, as DNA: TGTGCCAGCAGCCAAGTAGCGGGGACGTTCTACAATGAGCAGTTCTTC. Translating it yields CASSQVAGTFYNEQFF. This chain uses TRBV14 with TRBJ2-1; 8 bases map to TRBD2. From germline, CDR1 is SGHDN and CDR2 FVKESK. CDR3 size: 16 residues. Trimming took 1 base from V and 3 from J; bases not matched to a gene: 5.

Many counts were recorded for this clonotype. The chain carries TRBV7-8 and TRBJ1-5; D not certain. The germline V gene has CDR1 SGHVS and CDR2 FQNEAQ. Trimming cost V 5 bases and J 0 bases, with 11 bases left between them. CDR3 size: 15 residues. The DNA of the CDR3 is TGTGCCAGCAGCCTTTCCGGTAATAGCAATCAGCCCCAGCATTTT. It yields the protein CASSLSGNSNQPQHF.

This clonotype was counted at least ten times. The rearrangement joins TRBV20-1 to TRBJ1-1, with D perhaps matching TRBD1 (6 bases). V was cut by 2 bases and J by 1 base, with 11 bases left in between. There are 14 residues in the CDR3. From germline, CDR1 is DFQATT and CDR2 SNEGSKA (reference sequence). The CDR3 sequence: CSARRTAQNTEAFF. CDR3 DNA sequence: TGCAGTGCTAGACGGACAGCACAGAACACTGAAGCTTTCTTT.

The V call is TRBV3-1, the J call TRBJ2-1, with D perhaps TRBD2 (6 bases). The ends were cut back, 6 bases at V and 0 bases at J, with 15 bases in the middle. This CDR3 has 16 residues. Germline V gene data show CDR1 as LGHDT and CDR2 as YNNKEL (reference sequence). The DNA for the CDR3 is TGTGCCAGCAGATCCACAGCGGGCCGCTCCTACAATGAGCAGTTCTTC. As protein: CASRSTAGRSYNEQFF.

Of note for this clonotype: An end of the junction does not agree with germline; a read error may underlie this. The chain combines TRBV7-9 with TRBJ2-2; D possibly matches TRBD1 or TRBD2 (5 bases each). Germline CDR1 reads SEHNR; CDR2 reads FQNEAQ (reference sequence). The CDR3 consists of 13 residues. CDR3 region: CANSLEGPGERFF. The CDR3 bases are TGTGCCAACAGCTTAGAGGGACCCGGGGAGCGGTTTTTT.

This clonotype was picked up many times. This chain connects TRBV10-3 to TRBJ2-1; TRBD2 matches at 11 bases. The CDR3 length is 15 residues. Germline V gives CDR1 ENHRY, CDR2 SYGVKD. V dropped 6 bases and J dropped 6; count of bases not matched to a gene: 7. The chain's CDR3 is CAIRPGTSGLNEQFF. The CDR3 nucleotides read TGTGCCATCAGGCCCGGGACTAGCGGACTCAATGAGCAGTTCTTC.

This clonotype came up a few times. The chain carries TRBV28 and TRBJ1-1, with a weak D call TRBD1 (5 bases). The length of the CDR3 is 15 residues. Between the trimmed V and J ends, which lost 3 bases and 9 bases, there was a span of 20 bases. Germline V lookup: CDR1 MDHEN, CDR2 SYDVKM. CDR3 bases: TGTGCCAGCAGTTTTATTAGGGGCCGGACAACTCAAGCTTTCTTT. It codes for CASSFIRGRTTQAFF.

This clonotype was counted at least ten times. The chain has TRBV20-1 and TRBJ2-7; D possibly corresponds to TRBD1 (6 bases). The CDR3 runs to 12 residues. CDR1 DFQATT and CDR2 SNEGSKA come from the germline V gene (reference sequence). The V and J ends lost 0 bases and 5 bases respectively, with 8 bases between them. Here the CDR3 DNA reads TGCAGTGCTAGAGATTGGACAGACGAGCAGTACTTC. Translating it yields CSARDWTDEQYF.